The 14 T cell receptor beta chains listed next were all sequenced from one sample in a study of identifying expanded T cells in peripheral blood. TCRdb's copy holds only in-frame clones and misses some; the assay was immunoSEQ multiplex PCR. This sample has some 75,000 clones, with roughly nine tenths found just once. The sequenced sample was blood. The receptor source for this set is a person aged 18-69 years in good health.

V gene TRBV12-5 combines with J gene TRBJ1-2; no firm D call. The germline gives CDR1 LGHNT, CDR2 FRNRAP. The ends were cut back, 4 bases at V and 2 bases at J, with 17 bases in the middle. The CDR3 has 16 amino acids. Written as DNA, the CDR3 is TGTGCTAGTGGTTCTTCCGAAGGACGAGGGAACTATGGCTACACCTTC. Translating it yields CASGSSEGRGNYGYTF.

The V gene is TRBV28, the J gene TRBJ1-2; possible D gene TRBD1, 5 bases. Trimming removed 10 bases at V and 8 bases at J, with 17 bases between. CDR3 length: 12 residues. Germline V CDR1 and CDR2: MDHEN, SYDVKM. The CDR3 DNA follows: TGTGCCACCCAGACAGATGCGTGGGGCTACACCTTC. It encodes CATQTDAWGYTF.

The rearrangement links TRBV7-2 to TRBJ2-5; D is possibly TRBD1 (5 bases). CDR3 length: 14 amino acids. Germline CDR1 reads SGHTA; CDR2 reads FQGNSA. V was clipped by 8 bases and J by 2 bases, with 15 bases between them. In DNA form, the CDR3 reads TGTGCCAGCGGGTGGGGCAGGTTGCAAGAGACCCAGTACTTC. Translated: CASGWGRLQETQYF.

The chain has TRBV6-5 and TRBJ1-1, with TRBD1 identical over 8 bases. The germline V gene encodes CDR1 MNHEY and CDR2 SVGAGI. V shed 8 bases and J 1 base; nucleotides not matched to a gene: 6. The CDR3 is made up of 14 amino acids. In nucleotides, the CDR3 is TGTGCCAGCGGACGCGGGACAGGGAACACTGAAGCTTTCTTT. Translation gives CASGRGTGNTEAFF.

The genes are TRBV30 and TRBJ1-1, with TRBD1 matching over 7 bases. J was trimmed by 2 bases and V by 7 bases; bases with no gene match: 1. Germline CDR1 reads GTSNPN; CDR2 reads SVGIG (reference sequence). The CDR3 has 11 amino acids. Here the CDR3 DNA reads TGTGCCTACAGGGGAAACACTGAAGCTTTCTTT. Its translation is CAYRGNTEAFF.

V and J are TRBV5-1 and TRBJ1-1; 12 nucleotides agree with TRBD1. The V and J ends lost 5 bases and 8 bases, in that order; junction bases with no gene match: 10. The germline V gene encodes CDR1 SGHRS and CDR2 YFSETQ. This CDR3 has 15 amino acids. The DNA for the CDR3 is TGCGCCAGCAGTCGACGTCCGGGACAGGGGGCAGAAGCTTTCTTT. It codes for CASSRRPGQGAEAFF. Filled out from reference TRBV5-1 and TRBJ1-1, the complete variable domain reads KAGVTQTPRYLIKTRGQQVTLSCSPISGHRSVSWYQQTPGQGLQFLFEYFSETQRNKGNFPGRFSGRQFSNSRSEMNVSTLELGDSALYLCASSRRPGQGAEAFFGQGTRLTVV.

This chain joins TRBV6-5 and TRBJ2-7; 10 bases agree with TRBD2. The CDR3 has 15 amino acids. Germline lookup yields CDR1 MNHEY and CDR2 SVGAGI. V shed 5 bases and J 3 bases; nucleotides not matched to a gene: 7. As DNA, the CDR3 is TGTGCCAGCAGTAATCTAGCGGGAGCCCTCTACGAGCAGTACTTC. Protein product: CASSNLAGALYEQYF.

V is TRBV6-5 and J is TRBJ2-2; D is perhaps TRBD1 (6 bases). Trimming pared 6 bases from V and 6 bases from J, leaving 17 bases between. The CDR3 totals 15 residues. Looked up from germline, CDR1 is MNHEY and CDR2 is SVGAGI. The DNA of the CDR3 is TGTGCCAGCAGAAACCTACAGGGTTACTCCGGGGAGCTGTTTTTT. Translation gives CASRNLQGYSGELFF.

Only a few counts were recorded for this clone. The J gene is TRBJ2-2, the V gene TRBV6-5; 7 nucleotides line up with TRBD1. Germline V lookup: CDR1 MNHEY, CDR2 SVGAGI. The CDR3 has 15 residues. The V and J ends lost 5 bases and 1 base, in that order; junction bases with no gene match: 4. In DNA form, the CDR3 reads TGTGCCAGCAGTCAAAGACAGGGGAACACCGGGGAGCTGTTTTTT. Its protein product is CASSQRQGNTGELFF.

The chain joins TRBV27 to TRBJ1-2; D might be TRBD1 (5 bases). The V end was cut by 6 bases, the J end by 8 bases, with 25 bases between. The CDR3 is made up of 16 amino acids. Per the germline V gene, CDR1 is MNHEY and CDR2 is SMNVEV (reference sequence). Here the CDR3 reads CASSTLAPGNSAGYTF. For the CDR3, the DNA is TGTGCCAGCAGCACCTTGGCCCCAGGGAATTCCGCAGGCTACACCTTC.

This clone was seen only a few times. A read error may account for a junction end that differs from germline. The chain carries TRBV7-7 and TRBJ1-6; a possible D gene is TRBD1 (6 bases). The CDR3 length is 15 residues. Per the germline V gene, CDR1 is SSHAT and CDR2 is FNYEAQ (reference sequence). Written as DNA, the CDR3 is TGTGCTAGCAGCTTGTTCCAGGGGATAAGGTCACCCCTCCACTTT. Its protein product is CASSLFQGIRSPLHF.

This chain joins TRBV4-3 and TRBJ2-2; D is possibly TRBD2 (6 bases). The CDR3 contains 14 residues. CDR1 is LGHNA and CDR2 is YSLEER in the germline V gene. Trimming cost V 1 base and J 4 bases, with 7 bases left between them. The CDR3 coding sequence is TGCGCCAGCAGCCAAGTGGGGGGCACCGGGGAGCTGTTTTTT. Its protein product is CASSQVGGTGELFF.

This clone has at least ten counts. The chain combines TRBV19 with TRBJ2-6, with 9 bases aligning to TRBD1. J gave up 0 bases and V 6 bases, and 6 bases lay outside the gene matches. The CDR3 length is 17 residues. Germline CDR1 and CDR2: LNHDA and SQIVND (reference sequence). CDR3 sequence (DNA): TGTGCCAGTAGGAGGGGACAGGGACTCTCTGGGGCCAACGTCCTGACTTTC. Protein sequence: CASRRGQGLSGANVLTF.

This chain connects TRBV29-1 to TRBJ2-7; D might be TRBD2 (6 bases). This CDR3 contains 13 residues. The V and J ends lost 1 base and 0 bases respectively, with 7 bases between them. Germline V CDR1 and CDR2: SQVTM, ANQGSEA. The CDR3 nucleotides read TGCAGCGTTGAAGGGGGAGGCTCCTACGAGCAGTACTTC. The encoded protein is CSVEGGGSYEQYF.